Below are 23 T cell receptor beta chains sequenced from a single sample in a study of T cell responses to AZD1222 COVID-19 vaccine. Sequencing used immunoSEQ multiplex PCR; TCRdb keeps in-frame clones, though not all of them. The sample records 150,000 to 160,000 clones, roughly 90% being singletons. The source was peripheral blood, collected 28 days after the second AZD1222 dose. These TCRs come from an adult who received the AZD1222 COVID-19 vaccine.

The chain joins TRBV18 to TRBJ2-5; TRBD2 might be the D (5 bases). The CDR3 is made up of 13 amino acids. Germline CDR1 reads KGHSH; CDR2 reads LQKENI. Trimming took off 4 bases at V and 5 bases at J, with 11 bases between the two ends. CDR3 DNA sequence: TGTGCCAGCTCACGTCAACGGGGTGAGACCCAGTACTTC. Its translation is CASSRQRGETQYF.

This chain uses TRBV27 with TRBJ1-1; D may be TRBD1 (6 bases). V was trimmed by 7 bases and J by 4 bases, leaving 22 bases between them. CDR3 length equals 16 residues. The germline gives CDR1 MNHEY, CDR2 SMNVEV (reference sequence). CDR3 nucleotides: TGTGCCAGCATAATGGGGGGGGGCCATTATGGCACTGAAGCTTTCTTT. It translates to CASIMGGGHYGTEAFF.

The V gene is TRBV3-1 (or the pseudogene TRBV3-2), the J gene TRBJ1-5, with D unresolved. This CDR3 is 15 amino acids long. V lost 5 bases, J lost 0 bases, and 11 bases lay in between. Germline V CDR1 and CDR2: LGHDT, YNNKEL (reference sequence). The CDR3 nucleotides are TGTGCCAGCAGCGCAGCGAGATATAGCAATCAGCCCCAGCATTTT. It encodes CASSAARYSNQPQHF.

This chain links TRBV6-5 with TRBJ1-2; D is ambiguous. V dropped 6 bases and J dropped 4 bases, with 15 bases sitting between them. Germline lookup yields CDR1 MNHEY and CDR2 SVGAGI. The length of the CDR3 is 14 residues. The CDR3 spells CASRKQLVGYGYTF. The CDR3 DNA follows: TGTGCCAGCAGAAAACAGCTAGTAGGCTATGGCTACACCTTC.

This clone was recorded only once. The V call is TRBV9, the J call TRBJ2-3; D tentatively fits TRBD1 or TRBD2 (7 bases each). CDR3 length equals 15 residues. V dropped 1 base and J dropped 6 bases, with 15 bases sitting between them. Germline V gene data show CDR1 as SGDLS and CDR2 as YYNGEE. CDR3 sequence reads: CASSVLAEGADTQYF. The CDR3 DNA reads TGTGCCAGCAGCGTACTAGCGGAGGGGGCCGATACGCAGTATTTT.

V gene TRBV27 combines with J gene TRBJ2-1, with 13 bases identical to TRBD2. The junction had 4 bases not matched to a gene; V was cut back by 4 bases and J by 4 bases. This CDR3 is 16 amino acids long. The germline CDR1 and CDR2 sequences are MNHEY and SMNVEV (reference sequence). CDR3 protein: CASSSGLAGAYNEQFF. The CDR3 bases are TGTGCCAGCAGTTCTGGACTAGCGGGGGCTTACAATGAGCAGTTCTTC.

The table lists this clone with a count of one. V is TRBV6-5 and J is TRBJ1-6; no definite D call. V was cut by 2 bases and J by 5 bases, with 7 bases left in between. This CDR3 region has 14 residues. Germline V CDR1 and CDR2: MNHEY, SVGAGI. The CDR3: CASSYGQDNSPLHF. The CDR3 coding sequence is TGTGCCAGCAGTTACGGCCAAGATAATTCACCCCTCCACTTT.

This clone has just one count. CDR3 sequence (DNA): TGCGCCAGCAGCCAAGTTGGCGTTTCGAGCTACGAGCAGTACTTC. This gives the protein CASSQVGVSSYEQYF. The J gene is TRBJ2-7, the V gene TRBV4-1; D gene ambiguous. Germline loops: CDR1 MGHRA, CDR2 YSYEKL. This CDR3 comprises 15 residues. V was clipped by 1 base and J by 3 bases, with 13 bases between them.

This chain uses TRBV18 with TRBJ1-1, with D unclear. In germline, CDR1 is KGHSH, CDR2 LQKENI. The CDR3 runs 15 residues. Trimming shortened V by 3 bases and J by 2 bases, and 13 bases separated the two germline ends. CDR3 region: CASSPEGRLNTEAFF. CDR3 sequence (DNA): TGTGCCAGCTCACCCGAAGGCAGGCTAAACACTGAAGCTTTCTTT.

This rearrangement joins TRBV30 to TRBJ1-2, with D tentatively TRBD1 (5 bases). Germline V gene data show CDR1 as GTSNPN and CDR2 as SVGIG (reference sequence). Trimming took 5 bases from V and 8 from J, leaving 18 bases between them. The CDR3 is 13 residues long. As DNA, the CDR3 is TGTGCCTGGTACCCCGGGACCGGCGGGGGCTACACCTTC. It yields the protein CAWYPGTGGGYTF.

V and J are TRBV5-6 and TRBJ1-3, with a possible D match to TRBD1 (5 bases). Germline values: CDR1 SGHDT, CDR2 YYEEEE. CDR3 size: 16 residues. The V gene lost 2 bases and the J gene lost 0 bases, with 12 bases spanning the gap. The CDR3 DNA is TGTGCCAGCAGCTTAACGGCAGGGAGCTCTGGAAACACCATATATTTT. Translation: CASSLTAGSSGNTIYF.

This chain connects TRBV18 to TRBJ1-5; D not resolved. CDR1 is KGHSH, CDR2 LQKENI, per germline. V was cut by 5 bases and J by 4 bases, with 9 bases left in between. This CDR3 contains 13 residues. The chain's CDR3 is CASSDGVNQPQHF. CDR3 coding DNA: TGTGCCAGCTCAGATGGGGTGAATCAGCCCCAGCATTTT.

The chain carries TRBV7-2 and TRBJ2-3; D tentatively fits TRBD1 or TRBD2 (5 bases each). The CDR3 runs to 15 residues. V lost 1 base and J lost 3, with 11 bases in between. Germline CDR1 SGHTA, CDR2 FQGNSA. CDR3 sequence: CASSLVRGPTDTQYF. DNA of the CDR3: TGTGCCAGCAGCTTAGTGAGGGGCCCAACAGATACGCAGTATTTT.

V usage is TRBV29-1 and J usage is TRBJ1-4; D perhaps matches TRBD1 (5 bases). V was pared by 1 base and J by 7 bases, with 19 bases between. The germline V gene has CDR1 SQVTM and CDR2 ANQGSEA. The CDR3 runs 16 residues. The CDR3 loop is CSVEASRRGWGEKLFF. The DNA for the CDR3 is TGCAGCGTTGAAGCTAGTCGGAGGGGTTGGGGTGAAAAACTGTTTTTT.

The rearrangement uses TRBV28 and TRBJ1-2; D perhaps matches TRBD1 (6 bases). The CDR3 has 13 amino acids. CDR1 and CDR2 (germline): MDHEN, SYDVKM. The V gene lost 6 bases and the J gene lost 4 bases, with 12 bases spanning the gap. The CDR3 here is CASRQGRGYGYTF. The CDR3 DNA is TGTGCCAGCAGACAGGGACGCGGCTATGGCTACACCTTC.

The V and J genes are TRBV6-6 and TRBJ2-3; unclear D gene. V dropped 6 bases and J dropped 1 base, with 11 bases sitting between them. CDR3 length: 14 amino acids. Germline V lookup: CDR1 MNHNY, CDR2 SVGAGI (reference sequence). The CDR3, as DNA: TGTGCCAGCAGCATGGCGGTTCGCACAGATACGCAGTATTTT. Encoded protein: CASSMAVRTDTQYF.

The chain has TRBV7-9 and TRBJ1-2; D might be TRBD1 (6 bases). The germline CDR1 and CDR2 sequences are SEHNR and FQNEAQ (reference sequence). The CDR3 has 15 amino acids. Trimming took off 1 base at V and 7 bases at J, with 16 bases between the two ends. The CDR3 nucleotides read TGTGCCAGCAGCTTAGGTTCTGGAAGGGGGACTGGCTACACCTTC. It specifies CASSLGSGRGTGYTF.

The CDR3 reads CASRQGTSGNTIYF. CDR3 coding DNA: TGCGCCAGCAGACAGGGGACCTCTGGAAACACCATATATTTT. The J gene is TRBJ1-3, the V gene TRBV5-1; 7 bases align to TRBD1. Germline V gene data show CDR1 as SGHRS and CDR2 as YFSETQ. This CDR3 is 14 amino acids long. V lost 5 bases to trimming and J lost 0 bases; unmatched junction nucleotides: 2.

The CDR3 DNA is TGTGCCAGCAGCTTGGGAGTTAAGACCATGAACACTGAAGCTTTCTTT. Encoded protein: CASSLGVKTMNTEAFF. This sequence joins TRBV5-8 and TRBJ1-1; D ambiguous. With 0 bases removed from V and 0 bases from J, the gap between germline ends came to 12 bases. The CDR3 has 16 residues. Looked up from germline, CDR1 is SGHTS and CDR2 is YDEGEE.

The chain is built from TRBV2 and TRBJ2-5; 9 bases are shared with TRBD1. The CDR3 covers 13 residues. After removal of 5 bases from V and 5 bases from J, the junction contained 3 bases not matched to a gene. From germline, CDR1 is SNHLY and CDR2 FYNNEI. The CDR3 loop is CASSPGTGETQYF. The CDR3 DNA sequence: TGTGCCAGCAGTCCAGGGACAGGGGAGACCCAGTACTTC. The whole variable domain, remainder taken from reference TRBV2 and TRBJ2-5, is EPEVTQTPSHQVTQMGQEVILRCVPISNHLYFYWYRQILGQKVEFLVSFYNNEISEKSEIFDDQFSVERPDGSNFTLKIRSTKLEDSAMYFCASSPGTGETQYFGPGTRLLVL.

This sequence joins TRBV6-4 and TRBJ2-3; 11 nucleotides match TRBD2. CDR3 length: 14 amino acids. The V segment lost 8 bases and the J segment 1 base; nucleotides outside the gene matches: 2. The germline CDR1 and CDR2 sequences are MRHNA and SNTAGT. The CDR3 is CASSLAGGTDTQYF. The CDR3 region has the DNA TGTGCCAGCTCACTAGCGGGGGGCACAGATACGCAGTATTTT.

The chain links TRBV2 to TRBJ1-1; D is ambiguous. Germline V gives CDR1 SNHLY, CDR2 FYNNEI. V lost 4 bases and J 7 bases, leaving 10 bases between the germline ends. The CDR3 runs 12 residues. DNA for the CDR3: TGTGCCAGCAGTGGTAGGGTGGGTGAAGCTTTCTTT. Its protein is CASSGRVGEAFF.

This clone came up once. This rearrangement joins TRBV12-3 or TRBV12-4 to TRBJ1-2; perhaps TRBD1 as D (5 bases). The CDR3 is 12 residues long. The ends were cut back, 7 bases at V and 8 bases at J, with 14 bases in the middle. CDR3 protein: CASTTRRGGYTF. CDR3 nucleotide sequence: TGTGCCAGCACCACCCGGAGGGGCGGCTACACCTTC.